One and the same sample provided the 9 T cell receptor beta chains below, sequenced in a study of shared clonotypes between healthy human individuals. The data were produced by immunoSEQ multiplex PCR, yet TCRdb's version contains in-frame clones alone and is incomplete. The table includes about 1,500,000 clones, roughly 96% detected once. The sequenced sample was naive CD4+ T cells sorted from blood. The subset was: CD45RA+ positively selected. The receptors originated from a man aged 25 to 40 in good health.

The chain carries TRBV18 and TRBJ2-7; no clear D gene. Per the germline V gene, CDR1 is KGHSH and CDR2 is LQKENI. This CDR3 has 11 amino acids. The ends were cut back, 6 bases at V and 5 bases at J, with 8 bases in the middle. CDR3 amino acids: CASSTDNEQYF. The CDR3, as DNA: TGTGCCAGCTCCACCGATAACGAGCAGTACTTC.

The chain joins TRBV28 to TRBJ1-2; D may be TRBD1 (5 bases). Trimming removed 5 bases at V and 8 bases at J, with 15 bases between. Germline V gives CDR1 MDHEN, CDR2 SYDVKM. The CDR3 consists of 13 residues. The CDR3 sequence: CASSLGTPGGYTF. The DNA of the CDR3 is TGTGCCAGCAGTCTGGGGACGCCGGGCGGCTACACCTTC.

V and J are TRBV5-1 and TRBJ2-3, with 11 bases lining up with TRBD2. The germline gives CDR1 SGHRS, CDR2 YFSETQ. V lost 0 bases, J lost 4 bases, and 4 bases stayed unmatched. There are 16 residues in the CDR3. CDR3 sequence: CASSLAVAGGADTQYF. DNA of the CDR3: TGCGCCAGCAGCTTGGCCGTAGCGGGAGGGGCAGATACGCAGTATTTT.

The V gene is TRBV6-4, the J gene TRBJ2-2; TRBD1 might be the D (6 bases). Germline lookup yields CDR1 MRHNA and CDR2 SNTAGT. With 5 bases removed from V and 3 bases from J, the gap between germline ends came to 10 bases. CDR3 length equals 14 residues. CDR3 coding DNA: TGTGCCAGCAGTACAGGGAAGGACACCGGGGAGCTGTTTTTT. Translation: CASSTGKDTGELFF.

In regard to this clone: The sample holds other DNA sequences that translate to the same CDR3. The chain recombines TRBV5-1 with TRBJ2-7, with TRBD1 matching 9 bases. The V gene end was trimmed by 4 bases and the J gene end by 0 bases; junction bases not matched to a gene: 2. This CDR3 has 14 residues. The V gene's germline CDR1 is SGHRS and CDR2 YFSETQ. DNA of the CDR3: TGCGCCAGCAGCAGGGGACAGGGCTCCTACGAGCAGTACTTC. Residues: CASSRGQGSYEQYF. The full variable domain, rest sourced from reference TRBV5-1 and TRBJ2-7, is KAGVTQTPRYLIKTRGQQVTLSCSPISGHRSVSWYQQTPGQGLQFLFEYFSETQRNKGNFPGRFSGRQFSNSRSEMNVSTLELGDSALYLCASSRGQGSYEQYFGPGTRLTVT.

V is TRBV10-3 and J is TRBJ2-1; 14 nucleotides line up with TRBD2. Germline V gene data show CDR1 as ENHRY and CDR2 as SYGVKD. The CDR3 is 16 residues long. Trimming cost V 8 bases and J 6 bases; bases outside gene matches: 9. The CDR3 loop is CAIGLRGTSGSNEQFF. CDR3 in DNA: TGTGCCATCGGACTACGCGGGACTAGCGGGAGCAATGAGCAGTTCTTC.

The gene calls are TRBV5-5 and TRBJ1-1; D ambiguous. The CDR3 spans 15 residues. Germline assignment: CDR1 SGHKS and CDR2 YYEKEE (reference sequence). The germline V and J ends were trimmed by 0 bases and 1 base, with 10 bases remaining between them. CDR3 nucleotide sequence: TGTGCCAGCAGCTTGGGTCGGGGTGAGAACACTGAAGCTTTCTTT. Protein product: CASSLGRGENTEAFF.

The chain recombines TRBV7-6 with TRBJ2-7, with TRBD2 matching over 11 bases. The CDR3 spans 16 residues. V gave up 3 bases and J gave up 2 bases; unmatched junction bases: 6. Germline V lookup: CDR1 SGHVS, CDR2 FNYEAQ. CDR3 nucleotides: TGTGCCAGCAGCTTGGGTTCGACTAGCGGGACCTACGAGCAGTACTTC. Translated: CASSLGSTSGTYEQYF.

The chain combines TRBV15 with TRBJ2-3, with D possibly being TRBD1 or TRBD2 (6 bases each). Per the germline V gene, CDR1 is LNHNV and CDR2 is YYDKDF (reference sequence). The CDR3 loop spans 18 amino acids. Trimming left V 2 bases short and J 1 base short, with 19 bases between. Here the CDR3 reads CATSRPRGAAIGTDTQYF. In DNA form, the CDR3 reads TGTGCCACCAGCAGACCGAGGGGGGCGGCCATCGGCACAGATACGCAGTATTTT.